Sequencing of this T cell receptor beta chain was carried out in a study of OX40 agonist ivuxolimab in advanced cancers. Background on the study: Recorded diagnoses for dose-escalation patients were hepatocellular carcinoma, melanoma, renal cell or head and neck cancer.

The CDR3 has 14 amino acids. Germline V gene sequence: CDR1 SGHNT, CDR2 YENEEA. The junction had 6 bases not matched to a gene; V was cut back by 6 bases and J by 4 bases. Generated by immunoSEQ multiplex PCR, the TCRdb table keeps only in-frame clones and is missing some. The sample consists of tens of thousands of clones, more than 65% of them appearing once. The V and J genes are TRBV11-3 and TRBJ2-1, with 7 bases matching TRBD1. This TCR derives from an adult with an advanced solid tumor such as melanoma, head and neck, liver or kidney cancer. The sample here was CD4+ or CD8+ T cells sorted from blood, taken in a trial of the OX40 agonist ivuxolimab. The CDR3 DNA reads as TGTGCCAGCAGTAAAACAGGGGCTTACAATGAGCAGTTCTTC. It translates to CASSKTGAYNEQFF.